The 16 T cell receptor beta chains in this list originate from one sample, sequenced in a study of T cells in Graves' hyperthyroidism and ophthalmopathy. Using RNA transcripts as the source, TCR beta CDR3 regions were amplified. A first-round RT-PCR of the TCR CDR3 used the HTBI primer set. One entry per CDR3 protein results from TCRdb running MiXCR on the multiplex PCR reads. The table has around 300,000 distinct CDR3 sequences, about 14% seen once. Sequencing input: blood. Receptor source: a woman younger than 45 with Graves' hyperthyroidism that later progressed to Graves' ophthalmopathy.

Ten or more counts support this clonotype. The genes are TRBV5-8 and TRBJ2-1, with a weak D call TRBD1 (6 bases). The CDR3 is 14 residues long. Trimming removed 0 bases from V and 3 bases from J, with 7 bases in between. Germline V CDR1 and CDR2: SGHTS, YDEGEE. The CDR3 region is CASSLGDNYNEQFF. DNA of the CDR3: TGTGCCAGCAGCTTGGGGGACAACTACAATGAGCAGTTCTTC.

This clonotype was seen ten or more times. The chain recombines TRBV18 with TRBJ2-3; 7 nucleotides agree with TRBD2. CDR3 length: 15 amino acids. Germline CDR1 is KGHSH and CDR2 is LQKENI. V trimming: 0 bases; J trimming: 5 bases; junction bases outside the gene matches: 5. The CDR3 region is CASSPPMVAGDTQYF. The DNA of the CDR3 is TGTGCCAGCTCACCACCGATGGTAGCGGGAGATACGCAGTATTTT. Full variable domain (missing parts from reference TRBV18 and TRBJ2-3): NAGVMQNPRHLVRRRGQEARLRCSPMKGHSHVYWYRQLPEEGLKFMVYLQKENIIDESGMPKERFSAEFPKEGPSILRIQQVVRGDSAAYFCASSPPMVAGDTQYFGPGTRLTVL.

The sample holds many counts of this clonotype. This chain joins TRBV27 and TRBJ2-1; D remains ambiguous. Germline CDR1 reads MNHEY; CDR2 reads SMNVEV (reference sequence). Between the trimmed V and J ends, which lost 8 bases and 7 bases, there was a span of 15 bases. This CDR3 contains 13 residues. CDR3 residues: CASFGPLRNEQFF. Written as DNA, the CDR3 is TGTGCCAGCTTTGGGCCTCTGAGGAATGAGCAGTTCTTC.

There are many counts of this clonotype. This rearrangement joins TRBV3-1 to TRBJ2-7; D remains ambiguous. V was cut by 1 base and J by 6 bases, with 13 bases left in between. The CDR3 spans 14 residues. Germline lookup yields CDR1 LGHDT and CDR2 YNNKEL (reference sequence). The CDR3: CASSQGPPVGEQYF. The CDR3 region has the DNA TGTGCCAGCAGCCAAGGACCTCCGGTTGGCGAGCAGTACTTC.

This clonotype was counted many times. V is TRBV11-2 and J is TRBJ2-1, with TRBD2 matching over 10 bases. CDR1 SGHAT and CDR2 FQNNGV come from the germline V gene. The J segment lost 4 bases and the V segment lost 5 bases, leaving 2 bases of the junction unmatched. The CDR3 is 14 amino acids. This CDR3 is CASSPGLAYNEQFF. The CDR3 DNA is TGTGCCAGCAGCCCGGGACTAGCGTACAATGAGCAGTTCTTC.

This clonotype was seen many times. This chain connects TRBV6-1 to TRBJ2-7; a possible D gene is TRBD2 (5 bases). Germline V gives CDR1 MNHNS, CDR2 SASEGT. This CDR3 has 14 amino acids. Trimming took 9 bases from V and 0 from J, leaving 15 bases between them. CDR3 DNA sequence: TGTGCCAGTCGAGGCGGGCAGCTCTCCTACGAGCAGTACTTC. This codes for CASRGGQLSYEQYF.

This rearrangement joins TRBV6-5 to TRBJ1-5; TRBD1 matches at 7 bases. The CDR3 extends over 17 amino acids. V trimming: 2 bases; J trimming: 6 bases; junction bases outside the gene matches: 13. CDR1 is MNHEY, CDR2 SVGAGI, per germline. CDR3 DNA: TGTGCCAGCAGTTACGCAGGGGGTAATGTGTGGGGTCAGCCCCAGCATTTT. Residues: CASSYAGGNVWGQPQHF.

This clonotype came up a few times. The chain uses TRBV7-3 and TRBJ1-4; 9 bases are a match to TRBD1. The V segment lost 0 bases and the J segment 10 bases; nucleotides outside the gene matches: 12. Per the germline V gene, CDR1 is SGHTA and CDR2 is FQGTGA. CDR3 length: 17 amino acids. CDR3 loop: CASSLTVPWDRVRKLFF. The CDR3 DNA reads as TGTGCCAGCAGCTTAACGGTCCCCTGGGACAGGGTGAGAAAACTGTTTTTT. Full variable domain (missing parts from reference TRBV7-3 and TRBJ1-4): GAGVSQTPSNKVTEKGKYVELRCDPISGHTALYWYRQSLGQGPEFLIYFQGTGAADDSGLPNDRFFAVRPEGSVSTLKIQRTERGDSAVYLCASSLTVPWDRVRKLFFGSGTQLSVL.

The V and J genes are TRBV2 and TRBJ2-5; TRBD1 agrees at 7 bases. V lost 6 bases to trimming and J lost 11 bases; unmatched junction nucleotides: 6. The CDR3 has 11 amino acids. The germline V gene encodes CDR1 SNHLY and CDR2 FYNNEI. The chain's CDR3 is CASRENRGQYF. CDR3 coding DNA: TGTGCCAGCAGGGAAAACAGGGGTCAGTACTTC.

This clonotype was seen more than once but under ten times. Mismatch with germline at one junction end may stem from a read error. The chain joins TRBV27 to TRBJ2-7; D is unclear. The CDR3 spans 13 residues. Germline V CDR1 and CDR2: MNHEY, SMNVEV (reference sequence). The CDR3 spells CASSLAVSHEQYF. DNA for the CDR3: TGTGCCAGCAGTTTAGCGGTCTCCCACGAGCAGTACTTC.

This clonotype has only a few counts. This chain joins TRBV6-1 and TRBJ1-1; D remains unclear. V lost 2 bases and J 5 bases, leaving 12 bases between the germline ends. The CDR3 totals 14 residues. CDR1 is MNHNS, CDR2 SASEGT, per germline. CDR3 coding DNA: TGTGCCAGCAGTGAATGGGTGGGCCTTACTGAAGCTTTCTTT. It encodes CASSEWVGLTEAFF.

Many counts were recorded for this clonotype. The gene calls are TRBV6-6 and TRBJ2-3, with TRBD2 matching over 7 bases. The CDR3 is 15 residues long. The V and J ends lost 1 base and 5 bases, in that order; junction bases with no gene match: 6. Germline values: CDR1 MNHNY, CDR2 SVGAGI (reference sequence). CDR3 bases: TGTGCCAGCAGTTACTACGGCGGGAGCGTAGATACGCAGTATTTT. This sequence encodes CASSYYGGSVDTQYF.

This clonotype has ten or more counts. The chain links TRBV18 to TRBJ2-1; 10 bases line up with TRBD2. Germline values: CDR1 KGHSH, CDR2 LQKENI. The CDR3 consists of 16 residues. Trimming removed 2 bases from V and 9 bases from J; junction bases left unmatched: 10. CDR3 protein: CASSPGTSGMSPEQFF. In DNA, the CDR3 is TGTGCCAGCTCACCAGGCACTAGCGGGATGTCGCCTGAGCAGTTCTTC.

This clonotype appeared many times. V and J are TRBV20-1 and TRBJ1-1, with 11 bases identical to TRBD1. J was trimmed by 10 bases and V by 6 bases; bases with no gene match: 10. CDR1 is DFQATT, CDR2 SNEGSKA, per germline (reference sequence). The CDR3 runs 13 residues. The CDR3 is CSARSGQGAGAFF. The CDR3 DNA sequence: TGCAGTGCCAGATCCGGACAGGGGGCAGGAGCTTTCTTT.

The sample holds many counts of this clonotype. CDR3 in amino acids: CSGRDGRTYEQYF. The DNA for the CDR3 is TGCAGCGGGCGGGACGGGAGAACCTACGAGCAGTACTTC. The rearrangement joins TRBV20-1 to TRBJ2-7, with TRBD2 as a possible D gene (6 bases). The germline CDR1 and CDR2 sequences are DFQATT and SNEGSKA (reference sequence). The CDR3 runs to 13 residues.

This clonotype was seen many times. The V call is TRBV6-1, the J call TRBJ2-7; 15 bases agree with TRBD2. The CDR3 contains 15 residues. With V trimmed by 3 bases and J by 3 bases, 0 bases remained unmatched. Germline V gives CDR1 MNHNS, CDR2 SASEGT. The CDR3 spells CASSEGLAGGYEQYF. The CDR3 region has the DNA TGTGCCAGCAGTGAGGGACTAGCGGGGGGCTACGAGCAGTACTTC.